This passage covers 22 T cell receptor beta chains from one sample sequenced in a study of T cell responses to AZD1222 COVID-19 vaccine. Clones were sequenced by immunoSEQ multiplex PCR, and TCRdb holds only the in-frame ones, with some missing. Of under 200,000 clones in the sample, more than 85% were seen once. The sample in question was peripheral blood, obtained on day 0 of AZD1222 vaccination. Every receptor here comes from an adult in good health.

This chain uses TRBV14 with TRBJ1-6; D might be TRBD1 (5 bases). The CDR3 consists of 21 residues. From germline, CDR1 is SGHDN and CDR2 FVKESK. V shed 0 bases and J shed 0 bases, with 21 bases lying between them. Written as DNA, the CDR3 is TGTGCCAGCAGCCAAGAAGGGTCTCGGAGGGGCCAGAGCTCCTATAATTCACCCCTCCACTTT. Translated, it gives CASSQEGSRRGQSSYNSPLHF. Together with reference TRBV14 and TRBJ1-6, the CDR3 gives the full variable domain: EAGVTQFPSHSVIEKGQTVTLRCDPISGHDNLYWYRRVMGKEIKFLLHFVKESKQDESGMPNNRFLAERTGGTYSTLKVQPAELEDSGVYFCASSQEGSRRGQSSYNSPLHFGNGTRLTVT.

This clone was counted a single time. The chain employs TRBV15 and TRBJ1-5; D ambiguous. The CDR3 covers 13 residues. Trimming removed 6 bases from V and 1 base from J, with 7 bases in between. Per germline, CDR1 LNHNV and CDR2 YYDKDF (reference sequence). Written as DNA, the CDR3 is TGTGCCACCAGTTGGATAAGCAATCAGCCCCAGCATTTT. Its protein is CATSWISNQPQHF.

Here the CDR3 reads CASSLGGSAGLHNEQFF. Here the CDR3 DNA reads TGTGCCAGCAGCTTAGGAGGGTCGGCCGGACTCCACAATGAGCAGTTCTTC. The rearrangement uses TRBV7-8 and TRBJ2-1, with D tentatively TRBD2 (5 bases). Germline V CDR1 and CDR2: SGHVS, FQNEAQ. The CDR3 loop spans 17 amino acids. V lost 1 base, J lost 5 bases, and 18 bases lay in between.

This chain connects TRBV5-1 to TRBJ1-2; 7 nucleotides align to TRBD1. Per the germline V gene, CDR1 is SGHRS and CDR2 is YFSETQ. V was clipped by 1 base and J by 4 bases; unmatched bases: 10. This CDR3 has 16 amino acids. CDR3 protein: CASSLTYDRASYGYTF. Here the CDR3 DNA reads TGCGCCAGCAGCTTGACCTACGACAGGGCTTCCTATGGCTACACCTTC.

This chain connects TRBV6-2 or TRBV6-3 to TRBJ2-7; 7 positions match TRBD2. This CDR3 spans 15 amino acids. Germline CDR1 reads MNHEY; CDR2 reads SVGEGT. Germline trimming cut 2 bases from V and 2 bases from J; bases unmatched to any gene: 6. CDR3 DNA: TGTGCCAGCAGTTACATCAAGCGGGAAACCTACGAGCAGTACTTC. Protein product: CASSYIKRETYEQYF.

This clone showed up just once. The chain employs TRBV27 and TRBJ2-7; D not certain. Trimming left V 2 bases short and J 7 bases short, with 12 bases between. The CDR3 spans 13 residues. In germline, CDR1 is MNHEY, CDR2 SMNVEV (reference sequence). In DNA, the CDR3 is TGTGCCAGCAGTTTAGGGGTTTCTTGGGAGCAGTACTTC. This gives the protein CASSLGVSWEQYF.

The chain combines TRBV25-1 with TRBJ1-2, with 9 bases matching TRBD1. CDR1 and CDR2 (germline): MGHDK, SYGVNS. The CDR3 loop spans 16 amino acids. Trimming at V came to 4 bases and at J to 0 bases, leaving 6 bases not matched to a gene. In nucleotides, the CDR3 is TGTGCCAGCAGTGGAAGGACAGGGGCTACTAACTATGGCTACACCTTC. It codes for CASSGRTGATNYGYTF.

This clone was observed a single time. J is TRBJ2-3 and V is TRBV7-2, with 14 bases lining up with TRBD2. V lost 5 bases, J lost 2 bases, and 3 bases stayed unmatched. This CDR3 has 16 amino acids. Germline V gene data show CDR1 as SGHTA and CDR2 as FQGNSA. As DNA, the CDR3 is TGTGCCAGCAGCACGACTAGCGGGAGGGCCACAGATACGCAGTATTTT. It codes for CASSTTSGRATDTQYF.

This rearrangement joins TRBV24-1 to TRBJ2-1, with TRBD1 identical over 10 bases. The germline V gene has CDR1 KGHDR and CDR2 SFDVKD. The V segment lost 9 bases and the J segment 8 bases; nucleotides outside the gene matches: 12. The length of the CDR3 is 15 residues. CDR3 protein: CATPSPGQGMYEQFF. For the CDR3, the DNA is TGTGCCACCCCGTCCCCGGGACAGGGGATGTATGAGCAGTTCTTC.

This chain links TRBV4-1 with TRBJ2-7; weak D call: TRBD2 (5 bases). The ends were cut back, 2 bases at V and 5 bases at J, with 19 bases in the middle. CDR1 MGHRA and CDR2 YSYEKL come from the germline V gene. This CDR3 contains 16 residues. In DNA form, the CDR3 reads TGCGCCAGCAGCCAAAAGGGAGCCCAAAACCCAAACGAGCAGTACTTC. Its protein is CASSQKGAQNPNEQYF.

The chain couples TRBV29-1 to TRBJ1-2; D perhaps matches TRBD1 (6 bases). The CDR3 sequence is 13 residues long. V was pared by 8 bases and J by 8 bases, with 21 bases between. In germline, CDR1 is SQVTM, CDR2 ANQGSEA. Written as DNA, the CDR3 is TGCAGCACGGGGGCCTTGGGTACGGCGGGCTACACCTTC. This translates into CSTGALGTAGYTF.

The CDR3 nucleotides are TGTGCCAGCAGCTCAGACAAAACCCGACAGGGGGTTTGGAAGAACACTGAAGCTTTCTTT. Translated, it gives CASSSDKTRQGVWKNTEAFF. This sequence joins TRBV11-3 and TRBJ1-1, with 9 nucleotides matching TRBD1. The CDR3 has 20 residues. The ends lost 4 bases at V and 1 base at J; junction bases unmatched: 19. The V gene's germline CDR1 is SGHNT and CDR2 YENEEA.

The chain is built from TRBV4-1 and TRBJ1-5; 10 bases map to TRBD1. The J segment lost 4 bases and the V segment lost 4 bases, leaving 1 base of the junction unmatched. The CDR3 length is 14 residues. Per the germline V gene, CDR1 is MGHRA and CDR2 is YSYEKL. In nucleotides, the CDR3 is TGCGCCAGCAGCCCGGGACAGGGGAATCAGCCCCAGCATTTT. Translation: CASSPGQGNQPQHF.

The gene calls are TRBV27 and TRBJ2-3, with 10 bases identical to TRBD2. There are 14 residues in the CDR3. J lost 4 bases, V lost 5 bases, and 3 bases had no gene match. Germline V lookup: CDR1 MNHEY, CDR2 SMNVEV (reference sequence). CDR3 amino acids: CASSVLAGADTQYF. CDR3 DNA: TGTGCCAGCAGTGTCCTAGCGGGAGCAGATACGCAGTATTTT.

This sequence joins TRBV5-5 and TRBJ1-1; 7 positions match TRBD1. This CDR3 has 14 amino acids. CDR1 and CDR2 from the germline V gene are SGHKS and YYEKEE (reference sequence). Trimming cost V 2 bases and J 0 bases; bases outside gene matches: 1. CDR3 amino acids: CASSFRGVNTEAFF. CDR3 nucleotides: TGTGCCAGCAGCTTCAGGGGGGTGAACACTGAAGCTTTCTTT.

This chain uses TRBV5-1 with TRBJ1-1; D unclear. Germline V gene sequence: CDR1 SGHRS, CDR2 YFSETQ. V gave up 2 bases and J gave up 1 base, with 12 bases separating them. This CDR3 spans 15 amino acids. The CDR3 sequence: CASSLLVGRNTEAFF. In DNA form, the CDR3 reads TGCGCCAGCAGCTTACTAGTCGGCAGGAACACTGAAGCTTTCTTT.

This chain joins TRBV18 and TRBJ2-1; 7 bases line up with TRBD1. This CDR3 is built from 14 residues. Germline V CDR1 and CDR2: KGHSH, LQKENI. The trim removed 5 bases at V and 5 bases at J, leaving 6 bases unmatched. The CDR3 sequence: CASSTGTANNEQFF. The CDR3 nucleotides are TGTGCCAGCTCAACCGGGACAGCTAACAATGAGCAGTTCTTC.

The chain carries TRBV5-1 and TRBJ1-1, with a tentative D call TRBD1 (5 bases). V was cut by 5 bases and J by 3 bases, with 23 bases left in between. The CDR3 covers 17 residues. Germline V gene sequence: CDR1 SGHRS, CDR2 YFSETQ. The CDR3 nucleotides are TGCGCCAGCAGGTCTGGGACCGGAGGGCAGTTGGACACTGAAGCTTTCTTT. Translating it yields CASRSGTGGQLDTEAFF.

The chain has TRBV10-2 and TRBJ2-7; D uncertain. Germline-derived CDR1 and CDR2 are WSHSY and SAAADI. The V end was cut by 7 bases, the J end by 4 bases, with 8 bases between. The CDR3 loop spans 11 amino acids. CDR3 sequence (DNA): TGCGCCAGCACTTCGAGGTACGAGCAGTACTTC. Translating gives CASTSRYEQYF.

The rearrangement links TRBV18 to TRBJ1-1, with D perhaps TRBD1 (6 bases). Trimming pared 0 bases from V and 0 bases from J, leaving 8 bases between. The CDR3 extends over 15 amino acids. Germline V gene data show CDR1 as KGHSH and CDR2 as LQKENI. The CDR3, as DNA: TGTGCCAGCTCACCACCAGGGACAATGAACACTGAAGCTTTCTTT. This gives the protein CASSPPGTMNTEAFF.

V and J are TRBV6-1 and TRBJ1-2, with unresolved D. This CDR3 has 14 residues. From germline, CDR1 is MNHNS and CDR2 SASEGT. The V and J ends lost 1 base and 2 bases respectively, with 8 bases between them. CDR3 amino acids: CASSEGAENYGYTF. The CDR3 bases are TGTGCCAGCAGTGAAGGGGCGGAAAACTATGGCTACACCTTC.

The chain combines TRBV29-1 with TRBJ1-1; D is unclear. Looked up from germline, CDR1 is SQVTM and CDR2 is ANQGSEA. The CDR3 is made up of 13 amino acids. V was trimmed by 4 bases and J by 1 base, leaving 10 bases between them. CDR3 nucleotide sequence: TGCAGCGTTGTTCCCCCAGCGAACACTGAAGCTTTCTTT. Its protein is CSVVPPANTEAFF.